This T cell receptor (beta chain) is drawn from a study of shared clonotypes between healthy human individuals. Trimming took off 1 base at V and 6 bases at J, with 16 bases between the two ends. The V gene's germline CDR1 is SGHTA and CDR2 FQGNSA. The CDR3 runs to 16 residues. The repertoire was sequenced with immunoSEQ multiplex PCR; TCRdb's copy has only in-frame clones and lacks some. The sample lists approximately 2.5 million clones; roughly 93% were seen once. Points from the study as a whole: What rarefaction showed was incomplete sorted-subset sequencing despite large depth.

Only a few counts were recorded for this clone. Its matching antigen is unknown. This sequence joins TRBV7-2 and TRBJ2-1; unclear D gene. The sequence was obtained from a man aged 18 to 30 in good health. Some clones in this sample may be carry-over from other donors' samples. The sequenced sample was naive CD4+ T cells from PBMCs. Subset of the sample: CD45RA+ positively selected. This CDR3 is CASSLGSDGRINEQFF. CDR3 DNA: TGTGCCAGCAGCTTAGGCTCCGACGGACGGATCAATGAGCAGTTCTTC.